This TCR beta chain came from a study of breast tumors, draining lymph nodes, adjacent tissues. Each CDR3 protein is one row after TCRdb ran MiXCR on the multiplex PCR reads. Of tens of thousands of distinct CDR3 sequences listed, 23% were seen once; the top ten hold more than 6.5%. J gave up 4 bases and V 1 base, and 7 bases lay outside the gene matches. The germline gives CDR1 SGHAT, CDR2 FQNNGV. The CDR3 is made up of 16 amino acids. This clonotype was seen repeatedly, ten times or more. Sequenced material: breast tumor tissue. The chain employs TRBV11-2 and TRBJ2-1, with 7 bases that match TRBD2. This TCR was sampled from a female donor with breast cancer. Some clones in this sample may be carry-over from other donors' samples. The CDR3 region is CASSLGAGRTYNEQFF. As DNA, the CDR3 is TGTGCCAGCAGCTTAGGCGCCGGGAGGACTTACAATGAGCAGTTCTTC.